The 17 T cell receptor beta chains listed next were all sequenced from one sample in a study of response to subunit inactivated influenza vaccine (dated by TCRdb to 2016 to 2018). The method was RT-PCR. The data were produced on an Illumina HiSeq 2500. TCRdb itself trimmed the public reads at Q25 with fastp, ran MiXCR and retained productive beta chains. Merged by CDR3 protein, the rows form single entries marked with the most common genes and DNA. This sample gives about 500,000 distinct CDR3 sequences in total; approximately 17% of them show up just once. Of the sample, roughly 3.1% is held by the ten largest clones. Sequences were derived from CD4+ T cells sorted from PBMCs, sampled around 25 months after vaccination. The receptors stem from a man aged 50 to 75 who received an inactivated influenza vaccine. Donor details come from another sample of the same person, matched by shared clones.

The chain couples TRBV4-1 to TRBJ2-5; D is perhaps TRBD1 (6 bases). Germline V gene lookup returns CDR1 MGHRA and CDR2 YSYEKL. V dropped 4 bases and J dropped 2 bases, with 14 bases sitting between them. This CDR3 is 15 amino acids long. The CDR3 loop reads CASSRTGQRQETQYF. Here the CDR3 DNA reads TGCGCCAGCAGCCGGACGGGACAACGACAAGAGACCCAGTACTTC.

CDR3 in DNA: TGCAGTGCTAGTCTTGGACCTAGCAATCAGCCCCAGCATTTT. This sequence encodes CSASLGPSNQPQHF. The genes are TRBV20-1 and TRBJ1-5; D unresolved. V dropped 3 bases and J dropped 0 bases, with 9 bases sitting between them. The CDR3 runs 14 residues. Germline V gives CDR1 DFQATT, CDR2 SNEGSKA (reference sequence).

At least ten counts were recorded for this clonotype. The CDR3 loop reads CASSFGSGKLFF. The CDR3, as DNA: TGTGCCAGCAGTTTTGGCTCTGGAAAACTGTTTTTT. The chain joins TRBV12-3 or TRBV12-4 to TRBJ1-4, with D unclear. This CDR3 region has 12 residues. V was trimmed by 3 bases and J by 10 bases, leaving 9 bases between them.

The gene calls are TRBV7-2 and TRBJ1-5; D perhaps matches TRBD1 (6 bases). Germline CDR1 and CDR2: SGHTA and FQGNSA. The CDR3 contains 17 residues. V lost 5 bases, J lost 7 bases, and 24 bases lay in between. For the CDR3, the DNA is TGTGCCAGCAGCCCCGTTGTTGTAGGATTGGGACAACAGCCCCAGCATTTT. Translated: CASSPVVVGLGQQPQHF.

This sequence joins TRBV6-5 and TRBJ2-3; the D is unclear. Trimming cost V 2 bases and J 2 bases, with 8 bases left between them. CDR1 and CDR2 from the germline V gene are MNHEY and SVGAGI. This CDR3 contains 14 residues. The DNA of the CDR3 is TGTGCCAGCAGTTACCAGACCCTCACAGATACGCAGTATTTT. Translated: CASSYQTLTDTQYF.

This clonotype was counted only a few times. This chain links TRBV7-2 with TRBJ1-5; D uncertain. CDR3 length equals 13 residues. Germline V CDR1 and CDR2: SGHTA, FQGNSA. The V gene lost 5 bases and the J gene lost 4 bases, with 9 bases spanning the gap. CDR3 loop: CASSVVPNQPQHF. The DNA of the CDR3 is TGTGCCAGCAGCGTCGTCCCGAATCAGCCCCAGCATTTT.

The table lists this clonotype with a few counts. CDR3: CASTLGRGSTTEAFF. CDR3 in DNA: TGTGCCAGCACCCTCGGACGGGGGAGCACCACTGAAGCTTTCTTT. The chain has TRBV6-2 or TRBV6-3 and TRBJ1-1; D perhaps matches TRBD1 (5 bases). This CDR3 has 15 amino acids. The germline V gene has CDR1 MNHEY and CDR2 SVGEGT. Trimming cost V 7 bases and J 4 bases, with 19 bases left between them.

The chain has TRBV5-1 and TRBJ2-3; 8 bases line up with TRBD2. Germline V gives CDR1 SGHRS, CDR2 YFSETQ. This CDR3 has 15 residues. With V trimmed by 1 base and J by 1 base, 2 bases remained unmatched. The CDR3 spells CASSLRLARTDTQYF. The CDR3 coding sequence is TGCGCCAGCAGCTTGAGACTAGCGCGCACAGATACGCAGTATTTT.

This clonotype was counted a few times. V usage is TRBV6-1 and J usage is TRBJ2-5, with D unresolved. The CDR3 totals 12 residues. CDR1 MNHNS and CDR2 SASEGT come from the germline V gene. V lost 5 bases and J 3 bases, leaving 7 bases between the germline ends. CDR3 region: CASSLQEETQYF. As DNA, the CDR3 is TGTGCCAGCAGTCTTCAAGAAGAGACCCAGTACTTC.

This clonotype was counted a few times. The chain recombines TRBV10-3 with TRBJ2-2, with unresolved D. This CDR3 has 12 amino acids. The germline V gene has CDR1 ENHRY and CDR2 SYGVKD. Trimming shortened V by 6 bases and J by 8 bases, and 10 bases separated the two germline ends. CDR3: CAISGIGGELFF. The CDR3 coding sequence is TGTGCCATCAGCGGTATCGGGGGGGAGCTGTTTTTT.

The chain recombines TRBV7-2 with TRBJ1-6, with D possibly matching TRBD1 (5 bases). In germline, CDR1 is SGHTA, CDR2 FQGNSA. The CDR3 extends over 14 amino acids. V was trimmed by 4 bases and J by 9 bases, leaving 13 bases between them. Here the CDR3 reads CASSYGETASPLHF. The CDR3, as DNA: TGTGCCAGCAGCTACGGTGAGACAGCTTCACCCCTCCACTTT. Combining the CDR3 with reference TRBV7-2 and TRBJ1-6 gives the whole variable domain GAGVSQSPSNKVTEKGKDVELRCDPISGHTALYWYRQSLGQGLEFLIYFQGNSAPDKSGLPSDRFSAERTGGSVSTLTIQRTQQEDSAVYLCASSYGETASPLHFGNGTRLTVT.

This clonotype came up a few times. This chain connects TRBV28 to TRBJ1-1; D might be TRBD1 (6 bases). CDR1 is MDHEN, CDR2 SYDVKM, per germline. V was trimmed by 5 bases and J by 11 bases, leaving 21 bases between them. The CDR3 sequence is 14 residues long. The CDR3 DNA is TGTGCCAGCAGTCCAAGCGGGGGCTCTCGTGGGGCTTTCTTT. Protein product: CASSPSGGSRGAFF.

The rearrangement uses TRBV15 and TRBJ2-3; tentatively, D is TRBD1 or TRBD2 (5 bases each). The CDR3 is made up of 14 amino acids. Per germline, CDR1 LNHNV and CDR2 YYDKDF (reference sequence). The V gene lost 2 bases and the J gene lost 9 bases, with 15 bases spanning the gap. The CDR3 nucleotides read TGTGCCACCAGCAGAAACCAAGATCGGGGCACGCAGTATTTT. Translation gives CATSRNQDRGTQYF.

This clonotype appeared a few times. As DNA, the CDR3 is TGTGCCAGCAAGGACGGGAGCTCTGGAAACACCATATATTTT. This translates into CASKDGSSGNTIYF. The V gene is TRBV12-3 or TRBV12-4, the J gene TRBJ1-3, with unresolved D. Trimming took 7 bases from V and 0 from J, leaving 10 bases between them. CDR3 size: 14 residues.

The J gene is TRBJ2-7, the V gene TRBV6-1; 9 bases are a match to TRBD1. CDR1 is MNHNS, CDR2 SASEGT, per germline. There are 14 residues in the CDR3. Germline trimming cut 6 bases from V and 4 bases from J; bases unmatched to any gene: 7. The CDR3 sequence: CASSPDRGFYEQYF. The CDR3 coding sequence is TGTGCCAGCAGCCCGGACAGGGGATTTTACGAGCAGTACTTC.

Only a few counts were recorded for this clonotype. The rearrangement links TRBV24-1 to TRBJ2-5; a weak D match, TRBD2 (5 bases). Germline CDR1 and CDR2: KGHDR and SFDVKD. The CDR3 is 15 residues long. V was cut by 3 bases and J by 2 bases, with 12 bases left in between. As DNA, the CDR3 is TGTGCCACCAGTGATCCCCGAGGGATTCAAGAGACCCAGTACTTC. This sequence encodes CATSDPRGIQETQYF.

The table lists this clonotype with a few counts. V and J are TRBV12-3 or TRBV12-4 and TRBJ2-7, with 9 bases that match TRBD2. This CDR3 is built from 16 residues. The V and J ends lost 5 bases and 4 bases, in that order; junction bases with no gene match: 12. The CDR3 nucleotides are TGTGCCAGCAGTGCCGGGTTAGCGGGGGCCGGGTACGAGCAGTACTTC. It is translated as CASSAGLAGAGYEQYF.